The 28 T cell receptor beta chains given below trace back to one sample, sequenced in a study of blood T cell repertoires in COVID-19. Method: immunoSEQ multiplex PCR; TCRdb's copy keeps in-frame clones and lacks some. The table records approximately 200,000 clones, approximately 90% of them present only once. Sequencing was performed on PBMCs or T cells enriched from blood (not recorded which). Receptors were obtained from a young woman who had recovered from COVID-19.

In nucleotides, the CDR3 is TGTGCCAGCAGCGAACAGGGTCCTAATAATTCACCCCTCCACTTT. This gives the protein CASSEQGPNNSPLHF. This chain connects TRBV7-3 to TRBJ1-6; tentative D call: TRBD1 (6 bases). Germline lookup yields CDR1 SGHTA and CDR2 FQGTGA. Trimming removed 5 bases from V and 5 bases from J, with 13 bases in between. CDR3 size: 15 residues.

The CDR3 DNA sequence: TGCGCCAGCAGCTTGACTAGCGGTAGCACAGATACGCAGTATTTT. The encoded protein is CASSLTSGSTDTQYF. The chain links TRBV5-1 to TRBJ2-3; 8 bases agree with TRBD2. V lost 1 base to trimming and J lost 0 bases; unmatched junction nucleotides: 1. This CDR3 comprises 15 residues. Germline V lookup: CDR1 SGHRS, CDR2 YFSETQ.

This chain joins TRBV10-3 and TRBJ2-7; TRBD1 agrees at 8 bases. This CDR3 region has 15 residues. The trim removed 1 base at V and 4 bases at J, leaving 6 bases unmatched. Germline V gives CDR1 ENHRY, CDR2 SYGVKD. The CDR3 region has the DNA TGTGCCATCAGTGAGTGGGGGACAGGAGAGTACGAGCAGTACTTC. Its protein product is CAISEWGTGEYEQYF.

The genes are TRBV6-5 and TRBJ2-7, with D maybe TRBD1 (5 bases). Per the germline V gene, CDR1 is MNHEY and CDR2 is SVGAGI. Trimming pared 2 bases from V and 6 bases from J, leaving 11 bases between. This CDR3 comprises 13 residues. CDR3 DNA sequence: TGTGCCAGCAGTTACGCCCAGGGTGCCGAGCAGTACTTC. Translation gives CASSYAQGAEQYF.

This clone was counted a single time. The rearrangement joins TRBV5-1 to TRBJ1-1; the D is unclear. The V end lost 0 bases, the J end lost 5 bases, and 11 bases lay between the germline ends. Germline V lookup: CDR1 SGHRS, CDR2 YFSETQ. The CDR3 runs 14 residues. The CDR3 nucleotides are TGCGCCAGCAGCTTGGATTCGGGAACAACTGAAGCTTTCTTT. This translates into CASSLDSGTTEAFF.

The chain joins TRBV19 to TRBJ1-5; no definite D call. CDR1 is LNHDA and CDR2 is SQIVND in the germline V gene (reference sequence). V lost 3 bases, J lost 4 bases, and 13 bases lay in between. This CDR3 spans 15 amino acids. CDR3 coding DNA: TGTGCCAGTAGTATTTACGGGGTGGGGAATCAGCCCCAGCATTTT. Its protein is CASSIYGVGNQPQHF. Variable domain in full (rest from reference TRBV19 and TRBJ1-5): DGGITQSPKYLFRKEGQNVTLSCEQNLNHDAMYWYRQDPGQGLRLIYYSQIVNDFQKGDIAEGYSVSREKKESFPLTVTSAQKNPTAFYLCASSIYGVGNQPQHFGDGTRLSIL.

The chain combines TRBV30 with TRBJ1-2; D call uncertain. Trimming took off 3 bases at V and 1 base at J, with 6 bases between the two ends. Germline assignment: CDR1 GTSNPN and CDR2 SVGIG (reference sequence). CDR3 size: 12 residues. DNA for the CDR3: TGTGCCTGGAGAAGCGTTAACTATGGCTACACCTTC. Encoded protein: CAWRSVNYGYTF.

The chain couples TRBV3-1 (or the pseudogene TRBV3-2) to TRBJ1-2, with D uncertain. This CDR3 contains 15 residues. Germline V CDR1 and CDR2: LGHDT, YNNKEL (reference sequence). V was clipped by 4 bases and J by 4 bases, with 16 bases between them. The DNA for the CDR3 is TGTGCCAGCAGCCCCTTCCCGGGGTACGCCTATGGCTACACCTTC. Translation: CASSPFPGYAYGYTF.

J is TRBJ1-6 and V is TRBV15; D possibly corresponds to TRBD1 (5 bases). Trimming shortened V by 0 bases and J by 7 bases, and 10 bases separated the two germline ends. This CDR3 contains 15 residues. Germline V CDR1 and CDR2: LNHNV, YYDKDF (reference sequence). The CDR3 loop is CATSRDDSRNSPLHF. The DNA for the CDR3 is TGTGCCACCAGCAGAGATGACAGTCGGAATTCACCCCTCCACTTT.

This chain links TRBV7-3 with TRBJ1-2; 8 positions agree with TRBD1. V dropped 2 bases and J dropped 8; count of bases not matched to a gene: 10. Per the germline V gene, CDR1 is SGHTA and CDR2 is FQGTGA. The CDR3 consists of 15 residues. CDR3 region: CASSLAPTGGHGYTF. The CDR3 DNA follows: TGTGCCAGCAGCTTAGCCCCAACAGGGGGTCACGGCTACACCTTC. The full variable domain, with the rest looked up from reference TRBV7-3 and TRBJ1-2, is GAGVSQTPSNKVTEKGKYVELRCDPISGHTALYWYRQSLGQGPEFLIYFQGTGAADDSGLPNDRFFAVRPEGSVSTLKIQRTERGDSAVYLCASSLAPTGGHGYTFGSGTRLTVV.

The V call is TRBV21-1, the J call TRBJ2-1; TRBD1, as called in the table, went unchecked against the DNA. TRBV21-1 is recorded as a pseudogene. CDR3 length: 16 residues. CDR3 DNA sequence: TGTGCCAGCAGCAAGGACCGGGACAGGGATTACAATGAGCAGTTCTTC. Translated, it gives CASSKDRDRDYNEQFF.

The chain carries TRBV14 and TRBJ1-2, with D unresolved. The CDR3 is 14 amino acids. The V end was cut by 2 bases, the J end by 4 bases, with 11 bases between. Germline V lookup: CDR1 SGHDN, CDR2 FVKESK. CDR3 protein: CASSQNRNPYGYTF. The CDR3 region has the DNA TGTGCCAGCAGCCAAAACAGAAACCCCTATGGCTACACCTTC.

This rearrangement joins TRBV7-9 to TRBJ2-7; 11 nucleotides align to TRBD2. Germline CDR1 is SEHNR and CDR2 is FQNEAQ (reference sequence). V lost 5 bases, J lost 3 bases, and 15 bases stayed unmatched. The CDR3 spans 18 residues. CDR3 in amino acids: CASSTTSGTSGAGYEQYF. Here the CDR3 DNA reads TGTGCCAGCAGCACAACTTCCGGGACTAGCGGAGCGGGCTACGAGCAGTACTTC. The variable domain in full, completed from reference TRBV7-9 and TRBJ2-7, reads DTGVSQNPRHKITKRGQNVTFRCDPISEHNRLYWYRQTLGQGPEFLTYFQNEAQLEKSRLLSDRFSAERPKGSFSTLEIQRTEQGDSAMYLCASSTTSGTSGAGYEQYFGPGTRLTVT.

The chain is built from TRBV5-1 and TRBJ1-2; a weak D match, TRBD1 (5 bases). Germline V gene lookup returns CDR1 SGHRS and CDR2 YFSETQ. V was clipped by 0 bases and J by 6 bases, with 15 bases between them. The length of the CDR3 is 15 residues. CDR3 amino acids: CASSLEGREIDGYTF. CDR3 bases: TGCGCCAGCAGCTTGGAGGGCAGGGAAATCGATGGCTACACCTTC.

V is TRBV2 and J is TRBJ1-2, with 12 positions matching TRBD1. The CDR3 extends over 14 amino acids. Germline-derived CDR1 and CDR2 are SNHLY and FYNNEI. Trimming took 4 bases from V and 8 from J; bases not matched to a gene: 5. The chain's CDR3 is CASSVGQGAWGYTF. Here the CDR3 DNA reads TGTGCCAGCAGTGTGGGACAGGGGGCTTGGGGCTACACCTTC.

V and J are TRBV27 and TRBJ1-2; 9 bases fit TRBD1. Germline CDR1 and CDR2: MNHEY and SMNVEV (reference sequence). This CDR3 region has 15 residues. The ends lost 1 base at V and 5 bases at J; junction bases unmatched: 5. DNA of the CDR3: TGTGCCAGCAGTTTATTTGGGACAGGGCGGTATGGCTACACCTTC. As protein: CASSLFGTGRYGYTF.

This chain connects TRBV6-5 to TRBJ1-2, with 10 bases that match TRBD1. The CDR3 has 13 amino acids. Germline CDR1 is MNHEY and CDR2 is SVGAGI. With V trimmed by 8 bases and J by 5 bases, 5 bases remained unmatched. CDR3 DNA: TGTGCCAGCCGGGACAGGGGTGATTATGGCTACACCTTC. Translation gives CASRDRGDYGYTF.

A few counts support this clone. This sequence joins TRBV4-3 and TRBJ1-2; a possible D gene is TRBD1 (6 bases). Germline V CDR1 and CDR2: LGHNA, YSLEER. CDR3 length equals 16 residues. V was clipped by 0 bases and J by 13 bases, with 24 bases between them. The CDR3 DNA is TGCGCCAGCAGCCAAGATCGTTTACAGGGCGACTTCCGAGGCACCTTC. Its translation is CASSQDRLQGDFRGTF.

The chain has TRBV2 and TRBJ2-3, with 8 bases aligning to TRBD2. The V and J ends lost 8 bases and 0 bases, in that order; junction bases with no gene match: 16. This CDR3 has 18 residues. From germline, CDR1 is SNHLY and CDR2 FYNNEI. This CDR3 is CASVGLGKRGTSTDTQYF. DNA for the CDR3: TGTGCCAGCGTGGGACTTGGTAAGCGGGGGACTAGCACAGATACGCAGTATTTT.

In its sample, this clone was seen a few times. The chain carries TRBV5-5 and TRBJ1-5; maybe TRBD1 (6 bases). Between the trimmed V and J ends, which lost 0 bases and 5 bases, there was a span of 21 bases. Germline CDR1 SGHKS, CDR2 YYEKEE (reference sequence). This CDR3 spans 18 amino acids. The CDR3: CASSLGTYRVGVDQPQHF. CDR3 coding DNA: TGTGCCAGCAGCTTGGGGACATACAGGGTTGGGGTTGATCAGCCCCAGCATTTT.

The V gene is TRBV14, the J gene TRBJ1-1, with D unclear. There are 13 residues in the CDR3. Germline V gene lookup returns CDR1 SGHDN and CDR2 FVKESK. V dropped 1 base and J dropped 1 base, with 4 bases sitting between them. The CDR3 is CASSQGENTEAFF. For the CDR3, the DNA is TGTGCCAGCAGCCAAGGCGAGAACACTGAAGCTTTCTTT.

The chain is built from TRBV28 and TRBJ1-2; D uncertain. Germline values: CDR1 MDHEN, CDR2 SYDVKM. Trimming removed 4 bases from V and 2 bases from J, with 5 bases in between. CDR3 length equals 12 residues. This CDR3 is CASSSQNYGYTF. Here the CDR3 DNA reads TGTGCCAGCAGTTCCCAAAACTATGGCTACACCTTC.

The chain joins TRBV6-2 or TRBV6-3 to TRBJ1-5; TRBD1 is a possible D gene (5 bases). Germline CDR1 MNHEY, CDR2 SVGEGT. The CDR3 is 14 amino acids. The V end lost 6 bases, the J end lost 0 bases, and 9 bases lay between the germline ends. The CDR3 sequence: CASSYRGSNQPQHF. The CDR3 bases are TGTGCCAGCAGCTATAGGGGTAGCAATCAGCCCCAGCATTTT.

This rearrangement joins TRBV30 to TRBJ1-1; possible D gene TRBD1, 5 bases. Germline-derived CDR1 and CDR2 are GTSNPN and SVGIG (reference sequence). The V and J ends lost 3 bases and 5 bases respectively, with 10 bases between them. The CDR3 has 12 amino acids. The CDR3 DNA reads as TGTGCCTGGAGCGCAGGGTTTACTGAAGCTTTCTTT. It codes for CAWSAGFTEAFF. The entire variable domain, with the rest obtained from reference TRBV30 and TRBJ1-1, is as follows: SQTIHQWPATLVQPVGSPLSLECTVEGTSNPNLYWYRQAAGRGLQLLFYSVGIGQISSEVPQNLSASRPQDRQFILSSKKLLLSDSGFYLCAWSAGFTEAFFGQGTRLTVV.

Only one count was recorded for this clone. This rearrangement joins TRBV7-2 to TRBJ1-1; TRBD1 agrees at 7 bases. V shed 1 base and J 5 bases; nucleotides not matched to a gene: 4. Germline V gene lookup returns CDR1 SGHTA and CDR2 FQGNSA. This CDR3 comprises 14 residues. The CDR3 region has the DNA TGTGCCAGCAGCTTAGGGGACAGAGGTACTGAAGCTTTCTTT. Encoded protein: CASSLGDRGTEAFF.

In this sample, this clone turned up a few times. The V and J genes are TRBV4-1 and TRBJ1-3; TRBD1 aligns across 8 bases. CDR3 length: 14 residues. Germline assignment: CDR1 MGHRA and CDR2 YSYEKL. V trimming: 3 bases; J trimming: 3 bases; junction bases outside the gene matches: 1. For the CDR3, the DNA is TGCGCCAGCAGCCAGACAGGGGTTGGAAACACCATATATTTT. Its translation: CASSQTGVGNTIYF.

This chain joins TRBV7-9 and TRBJ1-6; no firm D call. The CDR3 runs 17 residues. V was trimmed by 7 bases and J by 4 bases, leaving 20 bases between them. Germline V gene lookup returns CDR1 SEHNR and CDR2 FQNEAQ (reference sequence). The CDR3 protein is CASIPLPDGLYNSPLHF. The CDR3 DNA follows: TGTGCCAGCATCCCTCTGCCCGATGGACTGTATAATTCACCCCTCCACTTT. The full variable domain, with the rest looked up from reference TRBV7-9 and TRBJ1-6, is DTGVSQNPRHKITKRGQNVTFRCDPISEHNRLYWYRQTLGQGPEFLTYFQNEAQLEKSRLLSDRFSAERPKGSFSTLEIQRTEQGDSAMYLCASIPLPDGLYNSPLHFGNGTRLTVT.

The genes are TRBV7-8 and TRBJ2-1, with TRBD2 matching over 9 bases. This CDR3 has 15 amino acids. The germline gives CDR1 SGHVS, CDR2 FQNEAQ. V trimming: 3 bases; J trimming: 3 bases; junction bases outside the gene matches: 3. The CDR3 reads CASSLSTSGYNEQFF. CDR3 DNA sequence: TGTGCCAGCAGCTTGTCGACTAGCGGCTACAATGAGCAGTTCTTC. Full variable domain (missing parts from reference TRBV7-8 and TRBJ2-1): GAGVSQSPRYKVAKRGQDVALRCDPISGHVSLFWYQQALGQGPEFLTYFQNEAQLDKSGLPSDRFFAERPEGSVSTLKIQRTQQEDSAVYLCASSLSTSGYNEQFFGPGTRLTVL.